A single sample is the source of the 5 T cell receptor beta chains below, sequenced in a study of T cell responses to AZD1222 COVID-19 vaccine. Assay used: immunoSEQ multiplex PCR; TCRdb lists only in-frame clones, some missing. The table has about 98,000 clones, approximately 91% seen once; the top ten hold approximately 6.3%. This specimen was peripheral blood, taken on day 0 of AZD1222 vaccination. These receptors originate from an adult in good health.

This chain connects TRBV5-1 to TRBJ2-2; 13 bases align to TRBD2. Germline CDR1 reads SGHRS; CDR2 reads YFSETQ. This CDR3 has 16 amino acids. With V trimmed by 2 bases and J by 5 bases, 3 bases remained unmatched. CDR3 bases: TGCGCCAGCAGCTTTTCACTAGCGGGAGGGACCGGGGAGCTGTTTTTT. Translated, it gives CASSFSLAGGTGELFF.

The gene calls are TRBV24-1 and TRBJ2-3, with D possibly being TRBD2 (6 bases). Deletions cut 7 bases from V and 3 bases from J, with 13 bases between. The CDR3 runs to 14 residues. Germline V gene sequence: CDR1 KGHDR, CDR2 SFDVKD. CDR3 residues: CATSRSRETDTQYF. DNA for the CDR3: TGTGCCACCAGCCGCAGCCGGGAGACAGATACGCAGTATTTT.

The J gene is TRBJ1-6, the V gene TRBV3-1 (or the pseudogene TRBV3-2); perhaps TRBD1 as D (5 bases). The V end was cut by 5 bases, the J end by 2 bases, with 7 bases between. The CDR3 extends over 14 amino acids. Per the germline V gene, CDR1 is LGHDT and CDR2 is YNNKEL (reference sequence). The CDR3 coding sequence is TGTGCCAGCAGCGAACAGGCCTATAATTCACCCCTCCACTTT. Translated, it gives CASSEQAYNSPLHF.

The chain joins TRBV28 to TRBJ1-5; a weak D match, TRBD1 (6 bases). CDR1 is MDHEN, CDR2 SYDVKM, per germline. The CDR3 has 14 amino acids. Trimming shortened V by 0 bases and J by 5 bases, and 8 bases separated the two germline ends. The CDR3 loop is CASSLWGADQPQHF. The CDR3 coding sequence is TGTGCCAGCAGTTTATGGGGGGCGGATCAGCCCCAGCATTTT.

CDR3 in amino acids: CASVKDRTTFF. For the CDR3, the DNA is TGTGCCAGCGTTAAGGACAGGACAACTTTCTTT. The chain recombines TRBV2 with TRBJ1-1; 7 bases align to TRBD1. Per germline, CDR1 SNHLY and CDR2 FYNNEI. The CDR3 contains 11 residues. Trimming removed 8 bases from V and 12 bases from J; junction bases left unmatched: 9. Full variable domain (missing parts from reference TRBV2 and TRBJ1-1): EPEVTQTPSHQVTQMGQEVILRCVPISNHLYFYWYRQILGQKVEFLVSFYNNEISEKSEIFDDQFSVERPDGSNFTLKIRSTKLEDSAMYFCASVKDRTTFFGQGTRLTVV.